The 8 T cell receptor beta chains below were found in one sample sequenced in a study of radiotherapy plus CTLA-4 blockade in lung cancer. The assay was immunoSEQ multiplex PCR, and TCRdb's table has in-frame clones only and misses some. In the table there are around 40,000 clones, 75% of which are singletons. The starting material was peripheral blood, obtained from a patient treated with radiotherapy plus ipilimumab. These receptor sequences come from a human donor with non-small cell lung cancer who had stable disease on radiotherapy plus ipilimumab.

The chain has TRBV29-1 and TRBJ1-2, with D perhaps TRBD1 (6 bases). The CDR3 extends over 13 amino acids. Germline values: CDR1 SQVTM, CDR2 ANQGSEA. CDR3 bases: TGCACCACTGGAGTCACAGGGATATATGGCTACACCTTC. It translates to CTTGVTGIYGYTF. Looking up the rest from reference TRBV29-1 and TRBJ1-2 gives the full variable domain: SAVISQKPSRDICQRGTSLTIQCQVDSQVTMMFWYRQQPGQSLTLIATANQGSEATYESGFVIDKFPISRPNLTFSTLTVSNMSPEDSSIYLCTTGVTGIYGYTFGSGTRLTVV.

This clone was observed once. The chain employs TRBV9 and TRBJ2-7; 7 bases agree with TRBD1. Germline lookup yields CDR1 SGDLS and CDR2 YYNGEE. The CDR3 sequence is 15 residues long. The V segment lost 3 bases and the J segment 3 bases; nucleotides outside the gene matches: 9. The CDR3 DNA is TGTGCCAGCAGCGCAACAGGGGATCCAAGCTACGAGCAGTACTTC. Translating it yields CASSATGDPSYEQYF.

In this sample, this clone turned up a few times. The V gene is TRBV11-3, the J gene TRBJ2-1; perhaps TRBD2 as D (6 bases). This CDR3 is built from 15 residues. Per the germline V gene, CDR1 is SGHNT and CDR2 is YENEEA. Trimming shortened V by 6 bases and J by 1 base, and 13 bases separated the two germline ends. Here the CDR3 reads CASRGGAVSYNEQFF. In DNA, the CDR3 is TGTGCCAGCAGGGGCGGGGCAGTTTCCTACAATGAGCAGTTCTTC.

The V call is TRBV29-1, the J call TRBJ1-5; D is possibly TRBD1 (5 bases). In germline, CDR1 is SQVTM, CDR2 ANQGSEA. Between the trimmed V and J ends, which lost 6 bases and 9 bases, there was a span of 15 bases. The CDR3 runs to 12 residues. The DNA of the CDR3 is TGCAGCGTCAGGTGGGGGGTGGGGCCCCAGCATTTT. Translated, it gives CSVRWGVGPQHF. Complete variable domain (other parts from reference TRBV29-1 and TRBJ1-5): SAVISQKPSRDICQRGTSLTIQCQVDSQVTMMFWYRQQPGQSLTLIATANQGSEATYESGFVIDKFPISRPNLTFSTLTVSNMSPEDSSIYLCSVRWGVGPQHFGDGTRLSIL.

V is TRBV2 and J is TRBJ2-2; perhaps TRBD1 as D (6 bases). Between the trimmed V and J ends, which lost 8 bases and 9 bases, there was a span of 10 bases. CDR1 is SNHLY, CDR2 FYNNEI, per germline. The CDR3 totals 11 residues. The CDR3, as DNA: TGTGCCAGCGGCAGGGGTTGGGAGCTGTTTTTT. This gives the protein CASGRGWELFF.

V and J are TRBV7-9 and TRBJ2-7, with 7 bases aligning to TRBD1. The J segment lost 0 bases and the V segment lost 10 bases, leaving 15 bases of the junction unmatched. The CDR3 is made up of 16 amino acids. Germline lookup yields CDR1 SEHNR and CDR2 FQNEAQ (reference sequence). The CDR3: CAIPPPSGTDSYEQYF. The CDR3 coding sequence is TGTGCCATCCCGCCTCCATCCGGGACAGACTCCTACGAGCAGTACTTC.

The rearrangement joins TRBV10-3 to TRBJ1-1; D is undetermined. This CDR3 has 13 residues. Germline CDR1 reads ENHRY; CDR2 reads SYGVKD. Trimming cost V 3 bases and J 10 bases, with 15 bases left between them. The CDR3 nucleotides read TGTGCCATCAGTGACATTCGAGGGAGCAGAGCTTTCTTT. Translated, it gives CAISDIRGSRAFF.

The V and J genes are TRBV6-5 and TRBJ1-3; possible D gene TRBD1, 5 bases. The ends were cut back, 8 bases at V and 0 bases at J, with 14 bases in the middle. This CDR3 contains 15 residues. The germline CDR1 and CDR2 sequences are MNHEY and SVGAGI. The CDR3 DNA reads TGTGCCAGCTCCCGAGCCGGGGGCTCTGGAAACACCATATATTTT. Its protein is CASSRAGGSGNTIYF.